Described below is a single T cell receptor (beta chain) sequence and its context. Its target is not known. Germline CDR1 reads GTSNPN; CDR2 reads SVGIG (reference sequence). The CDR3 runs 17 residues. The J segment lost 5 bases and the V segment lost 0 bases, leaving 14 bases of the junction unmatched. The input for sorted-subset replicate PCRs was approximately 200 ng DNA, approximately 30,000 T cell genomes. Profiled with immunoSEQ multiplex PCR; TCRdb holds only in-frame clones, not every one. Seen here are roughly 2.4 million clones, approximately 96% observed once, and the top ten hold less than 0.15%. These data originate in a study of shared clonotypes between healthy human individuals. Across the whole study: The study used three CD4 naive, three CD4 memory, two CD8 naive and one CD8 memory plate per donor. Study-wide results and limits: Incompleteness in sorted-subset sequencing, despite large depth, was shown by rarefaction.

The V gene is TRBV30, the J gene TRBJ2-3, with 7 nucleotides matching TRBD2. The receptor's source is a man between 18 and 29 years old in good health. Sequenced sample: naive CD4+ T cells sorted from blood. The subset was: CD45RA+ positively selected. The CDR3 spells CAWSVLGGSGGKDTQYF. CDR3 bases: TGTGCCTGGAGTGTACTCGGCGGATCCGGGGGGAAAGATACGCAGTATTTT.